This T cell receptor (beta chain) was found in a study of T cells in Graves' hyperthyroidism and ophthalmopathy. Per the germline V gene, CDR1 is SGHNT and CDR2 is YYREEE (reference sequence). Trimming removed 0 bases from V and 5 bases from J; junction bases left unmatched: 3. The CDR3 totals 16 residues. This clonotype appeared many times. Researchers amplified the TCR beta CDR3 regions from RNA transcripts. HTBI primers were the set used in a first-round RT-PCR of the TCR CDR3. Using its own MiXCR run on the multiplex PCR reads, TCRdb lists one record per CDR3 protein. This table holds about 52,000 distinct CDR3 sequences, under 50% found once.

This chain links TRBV5-4 with TRBJ1-5; 12 bases align to TRBD1. The sample comprised blood. The TCR was taken from a woman aged 50 to 60 with Graves' ophthalmopathy. CDR3 loop: CASSLGWDRGHQPQHF. DNA of the CDR3: TGTGCCAGCAGCTTGGGCTGGGACAGGGGGCATCAGCCCCAGCATTTT. The full variable domain, with the rest looked up from reference TRBV5-4 and TRBJ1-5, is ETGVTQSPTHLIKTRGQQVTLRCSSQSGHNTVSWYQQALGQGPQFIFQYYREEENGRGNFPPRFSGLQFPNYSSELNVNALELDDSALYLCASSLGWDRGHQPQHFGDGTRLSIL.